The rows below give T cell receptor beta chains drawn from one sample of a study of blood T cell repertoires in COVID-19. The data were produced by immunoSEQ multiplex PCR, yet TCRdb's version contains in-frame clones alone and is incomplete. Among more than 250,000 clones, about 87% were seen once, and the ten largest hold roughly 1.2%. What was sequenced was PBMCs or T cells enriched from blood (not recorded which). The receptors stem from a woman aged 40 to 50 with acute COVID-19. Both conserved end residues are part of each CDR3. A D gene is named only where the DNA matches it firmly. Clone size appears in some rows only: once, few, many, or a class for an expanded clone.

V,J,length,D,size,DNA,CDR3
TRBV29-1,TRBJ1-3,13,TRBD1,NA,TGCAGCGTTGGACCGGACAGGGCAAACACCATATATTTT,CSVGPDRANTIYF
TRBV11-3,TRBJ2-5,13,NA,NA,TGTGCCAGCAGCTGGACTATTCAAGAGACCCAGTACTTC,CASSWTIQETQYF
TRBV10-3,TRBJ1-5,15,NA,NA,TGTGCCATCAGTGAGACCCGGGACACCCTCCAGCCCCAGCATTTT,CAISETRDTLQPQHF
TRBV10-3,TRBJ2-5,14,TRBD2,NA,TGTGCCATCAGTGGGCTGATGGGGGGGGAGACCCAGTACTTC,CAISGLMGGETQYF
TRBV7-3,TRBJ2-5,14,NA,NA,TGTGCCAGCAGTCCCGACCCCCGGGGGGAGACCCAGTACTTC,CASSPDPRGETQYF
TRBV12-5,TRBJ1-4,16,TRBD1,NA,TGTGCTAGTGGTTTGGATTCCGGGACAGGGAGGGAAAAACTGTTTTTT,CASGLDSGTGREKLFF
TRBV28,TRBJ1-2,13,NA,NA,TGTGCCAGCAGTTTCCCGGGTTGGGATGGCTACACCTTC,CASSFPGWDGYTF
TRBV7-2,TRBJ2-1,17,TRBD2,NA,TGTGCCAGCAGCTTCGGGCTAGCGGGAGGCTCCTACAATGAGCAGTTCTTC,CASSFGLAGGSYNEQFF
TRBV29-1,TRBJ1-1,13,NA,NA,TGCAGCGTTGAACAGGGTAGGGACACTGAAGCTTTCTTT,CSVEQGRDTEAFF
TRBV6-5,TRBJ1-4,16,TRBD1,NA,TGTGCCAGCAGTTTCGATGGGACAGGACCTAATGAAAAACTGTTTTTT,CASSFDGTGPNEKLFF
TRBV3-1/TRBV3-2,TRBJ2-1,12,NA,NA,TGTGCCAGCAGCCAAGCCTCCCTCGAGCAGTTCTTC,CASSQASLEQFF
TRBV5-1,TRBJ1-4,14,NA,NA,TGCGCCAGCTCCGCAGACTCAACTAATGAAAAACTGTTTTTT,CASSADSTNEKLFF
TRBV15,TRBJ1-1,15,TRBD1,NA,TGTGCCACCAGCAGCAAGGACAGGGTGAACACTGAAGCTTTCTTT,CATSSKDRVNTEAFF
TRBV11-2,TRBJ2-1,15,NA,NA,TGTGCCAGCAGCTGGGCCCAGGGGCTGAACAATGAGCAGTTCTTC,CASSWAQGLNNEQFF
TRBV9,TRBJ2-3,18,NA,NA,TGTGCCAGCAGCGTAGCCCCTTTTAGAGCGGAACACACAGATACGCAGTATTTT,CASSVAPFRAEHTDTQYF
TRBV5-5,TRBJ2-1,18,NA,NA,TGTGCCAGCAGCTGGGCCCCACGTCCGCTAGCCCCCGACTCTGAGCAGTTCTTC,CASSWAPRPLAPDSEQFF
TRBV28,TRBJ1-1,15,TRBD1,NA,TGTGCCAGCAATCTTCGGTCAGGGGGAAATACTGAAGCTTTCTTT,CASNLRSGGNTEAFF
TRBV6-5,TRBJ2-7,14,NA,NA,TGTGCCAGCAGAAAAGGACTAATGGCCTACGAGCAGTACTTC,CASRKGLMAYEQYF
TRBV7-8,TRBJ1-5,16,NA,NA,TGTGCCAGCAGCTCTCCCGGGGGGGGTGCAAATCAGCCCCAGCATTTT,CASSSPGGGANQPQHF
TRBV2,TRBJ1-5,14,NA,NA,TGTGCCAGCAGTGAGCTACAGGTCAATCAGCCCCAGCATTTT,CASSELQVNQPQHF
TRBV9,TRBJ1-2,16,TRBD1,NA,TGTGCCAGCAGCCCCGGACAGGGCATATCTAACTATGGCTACACCTTC,CASSPGQGISNYGYTF
TRBV7-3,TRBJ2-1,13,TRBD2,few,TGTGCCAGCACCGGGACTAGTGTCAATGAGCAGTTCTTC,CASTGTSVNEQFF
TRBV7-9,TRBJ1-2,13,TRBD1,NA,TGTGCCAGCAGCCCGACAGGGGAGCATGGCTACACCTTC,CASSPTGEHGYTF